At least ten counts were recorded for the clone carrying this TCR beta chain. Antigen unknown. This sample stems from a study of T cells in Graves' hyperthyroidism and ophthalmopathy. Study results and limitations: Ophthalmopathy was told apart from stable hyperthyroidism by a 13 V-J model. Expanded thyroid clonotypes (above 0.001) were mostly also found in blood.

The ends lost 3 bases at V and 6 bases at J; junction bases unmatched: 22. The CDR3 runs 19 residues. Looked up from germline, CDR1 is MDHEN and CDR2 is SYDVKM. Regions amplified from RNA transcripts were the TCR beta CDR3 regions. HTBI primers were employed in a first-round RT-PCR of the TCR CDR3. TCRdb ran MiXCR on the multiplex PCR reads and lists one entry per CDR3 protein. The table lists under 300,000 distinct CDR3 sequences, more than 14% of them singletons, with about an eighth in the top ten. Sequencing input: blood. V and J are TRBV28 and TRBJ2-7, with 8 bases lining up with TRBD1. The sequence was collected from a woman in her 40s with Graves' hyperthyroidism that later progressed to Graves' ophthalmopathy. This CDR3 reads CASSLKYGPVGQGSIEQYF. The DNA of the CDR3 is TGTGCCAGCAGTTTGAAGTATGGACCAGTAGGACAGGGAAGCATCGAGCAGTACTTC.